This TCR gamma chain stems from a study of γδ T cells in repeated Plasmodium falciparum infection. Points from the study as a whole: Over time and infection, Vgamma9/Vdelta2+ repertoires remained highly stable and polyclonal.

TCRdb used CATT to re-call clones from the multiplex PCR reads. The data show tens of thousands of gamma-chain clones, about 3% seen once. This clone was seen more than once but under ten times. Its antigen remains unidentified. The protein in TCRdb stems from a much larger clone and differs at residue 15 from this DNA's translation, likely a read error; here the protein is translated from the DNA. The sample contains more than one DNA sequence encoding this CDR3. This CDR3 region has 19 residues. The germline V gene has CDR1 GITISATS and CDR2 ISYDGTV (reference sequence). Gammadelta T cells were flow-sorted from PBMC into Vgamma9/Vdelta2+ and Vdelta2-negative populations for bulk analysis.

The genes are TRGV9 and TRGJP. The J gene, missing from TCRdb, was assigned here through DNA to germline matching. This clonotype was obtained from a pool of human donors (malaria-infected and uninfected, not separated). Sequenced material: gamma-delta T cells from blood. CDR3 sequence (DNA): TGTGCCTTGTGGGAGGTGCATTTGGTGAGGGAGTTGGGCAAAAACATCAAGGTATTT. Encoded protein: CALWEVHLVRELGKNIKVF.